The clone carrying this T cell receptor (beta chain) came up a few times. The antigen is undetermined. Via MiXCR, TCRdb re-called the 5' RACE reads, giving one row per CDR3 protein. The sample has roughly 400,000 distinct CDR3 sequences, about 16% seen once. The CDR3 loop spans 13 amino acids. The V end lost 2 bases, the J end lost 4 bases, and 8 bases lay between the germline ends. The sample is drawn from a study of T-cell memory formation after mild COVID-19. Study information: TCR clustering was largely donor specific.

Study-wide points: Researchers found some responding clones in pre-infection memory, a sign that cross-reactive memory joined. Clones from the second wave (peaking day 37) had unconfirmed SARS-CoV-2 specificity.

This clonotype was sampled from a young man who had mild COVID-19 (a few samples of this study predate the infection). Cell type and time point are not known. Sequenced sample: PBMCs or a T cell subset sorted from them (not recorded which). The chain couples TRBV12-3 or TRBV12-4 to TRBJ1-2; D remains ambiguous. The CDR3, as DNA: TGTGCCAGCAGTTTAAGGGCCGCCTATGGCTACACCTTC. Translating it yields CASSLRAAYGYTF.